These T cell receptor beta chains were read from a single sample in a study of blood T cell repertoires in COVID-19. The repertoire was sequenced with immunoSEQ multiplex PCR; TCRdb's copy has only in-frame clones and lacks some. The repertoire consists of over 90,000 clones, with almost 85% occurring once and the leading ten covering more than 9%. The sample consisted of peripheral blood. These receptors were collected from a man between 35 and 55 years old with active or convalescent COVID-19. Each CDR3 is given with its conserved first and last residue. Fields, in order: V gene, J gene, D gene, CDR3 DNA, CDR3 protein. D genes are given only for firm matches.

v_call: TRBV6-4
j_call: TRBJ2-1
d_call: TRBD2
cdr3_nt: TGTGCCAGCAGTGACTTGGGGACTAGCTCTCGGAATGAGCAGTTCTTC
cdr3_aa: CASSDLGTSSRNEQFF

v_call: TRBV3-1/TRBV3-2
j_call: TRBJ1-1
d_call: TRBD1
cdr3_nt: TGTGCCAGCAGCCCCTGGGACAGGGACACTGAAGCTTTCTTT
cdr3_aa: CASSPWDRDTEAFF

v_call: TRBV4-3
j_call: TRBJ1-2
d_call: TRBD1
cdr3_nt: TGCGCCAGCAGCCGAATACCAGAACAGACAGGGGCGGGTAACTATGGCTACACCTTC
cdr3_aa: CASSRIPEQTGAGNYGYTF

v_call: TRBV27
j_call: TRBJ2-5
d_call: .
cdr3_nt: TGTGCCAGCAGACTCAAAGGCGGGGTGGGGCAAGAGACCCAGTACTTC
cdr3_aa: CASRLKGGVGQETQYF

v_call: TRBV5-1
j_call: TRBJ2-7
d_call: TRBD2
cdr3_nt: TGCGCCAGCAGCTCGCAAGGACTAGCAGACGAGCAGTACTTC
cdr3_aa: CASSSQGLADEQYF

v_call: TRBV5-1
j_call: TRBJ1-1
d_call: TRBD1
cdr3_nt: TGCGCCAGCAGCGGTAGTCAGGGGGGCACTGAAGCTTTCTTT
cdr3_aa: CASSGSQGGTEAFF

v_call: TRBV5-4
j_call: TRBJ1-1
d_call: .
cdr3_nt: TGTGCCAGCAGCTCACGCCGGGGGGCTATGAACACTGAAGCTTTCTTT
cdr3_aa: CASSSRRGAMNTEAFF

v_call: TRBV10-1
j_call: TRBJ1-5
d_call: TRBD1
cdr3_nt: TGCGCCAGCAGTGAGTGGAGACAGGGGGCCGTCGGCAGCAATCAGCCCCAGCATTTT
cdr3_aa: CASSEWRQGAVGSNQPQHF

v_call: TRBV7-2
j_call: TRBJ2-1
d_call: TRBD2
cdr3_nt: TGTGCCAGCGCTGTAGCGGGGGGCATAAATGAGCAGTTCTTC
cdr3_aa: CASAVAGGINEQFF

v_call: TRBV11-2
j_call: TRBJ2-7
d_call: .
cdr3_nt: TGTGCCAGCAGCCCGCGGGGTGCCTACGAGCAGTACTTC
cdr3_aa: CASSPRGAYEQYF

v_call: TRBV7-9
j_call: TRBJ2-5
d_call: TRBD1
cdr3_nt: TGTGCCAGCAGCTTCGGACAGGGAGGCGGTCAAGAGACCCAGTACTTC
cdr3_aa: CASSFGQGGGQETQYF

v_call: TRBV4-2
j_call: TRBJ1-5
d_call: TRBD1
cdr3_nt: TGTGCCAGCAGCCAAGATCCCCAGGGGGGAAATCAGCCCCAGCATTTT
cdr3_aa: CASSQDPQGGNQPQHF

v_call: TRBV9
j_call: TRBJ2-1
d_call: .
cdr3_nt: TGTGCCAGCAGCATCTCAAAAGGCTGGGGCGATGAGCAGTTCTTC
cdr3_aa: CASSISKGWGDEQFF

v_call: TRBV5-4
j_call: TRBJ2-7
d_call: .
cdr3_nt: TGTGCCAGCAGCTTGAGCACAGCCTACGAGCAGTACTTC
cdr3_aa: CASSLSTAYEQYF

v_call: TRBV3-1/TRBV3-2
j_call: TRBJ2-1
d_call: TRBD1
cdr3_nt: TGTGCCAGCAGCCACGACAGGGGGGTCAAGGGTGAGCAGTTCTTC
cdr3_aa: CASSHDRGVKGEQFF

v_call: TRBV6-5
j_call: TRBJ2-6
d_call: .
cdr3_nt: TGTGCCAGCATCGAGGGAAGTTTTTGGACCAACGTCCTGACTTTC
cdr3_aa: CASIEGSFWTNVLTF